A selection of T cell receptor beta chains follows, all from one sample in a study of T cell responses to AZD1222 COVID-19 vaccine. Here immunoSEQ multiplex PCR was the method, and the copy in TCRdb shows in-frame clones only, minus some. Altogether 150,000 or so clones are present, about 91% being singletons, with the ten largest covering about 1.5%. The source material was peripheral blood, sampled on day 0 of AZD1222 vaccination. These receptor sequences come from an adult in good health. Each CDR3 is given with its conserved first and last residue. A D gene is named only where the DNA matches it firmly.

TRBJ2-7 16 TRBD2 TRBV14 CASSRLSSGGRHEQYF TGTGCCAGCAGCCGACTATCTAGCGGGGGGCGGCACGAGCAGTACTTC
TRBJ2-7 13 . TRBV6-5 CASRHPSGTPFYF TGTGCCAGCAGACACCCGTCCGGGACCCCATTCTACTTC
TRBJ1-4 15 . TRBV5-1 CASSSGTPKEGKLFF TGCGCCAGCAGCTCCGGGACTCCCAAGGAGGGAAAACTGTTTTTT
TRBJ2-1 15 TRBD2 TRBV9 CASSAGGSSYNEQFF TGTGCCAGCAGCGCCGGGGGGTCCTCCTACAATGAGCAGTTCTTC
TRBJ1-2 16 . TRBV5-1 CASRTGTAVGDYGYTF TGCGCCAGCAGGACCGGGACGGCCGTTGGGGACTATGGCTACACCTTC
TRBJ2-2 14 . TRBV11-2 CASSRTDGAGELFF TGTGCCAGCTCCCGAACCGATGGGGCCGGGGAGCTGTTTTTT
TRBJ1-1 18 . TRBV25-1 CASSAKGGDWRMNTEAFF TGTGCCAGCAGTGCGAAGGGGGGGGATTGGAGGATGAACACTGAAGCTTTCTTT
TRBJ2-7 17 TRBD2 TRBV4-2 CASSQDLRGASTYEQYF TGTGCCAGCAGCCAAGATTTGCGGGGGGCCTCAACCTACGAGCAGTACTTC
TRBJ2-5 14 TRBD2 TRBV7-9 CASSVGLAGETQYF TGTGCCAGCAGCGTAGGACTAGCGGGAGAGACCCAGTACTTC
TRBJ1-6 19 . TRBV21-1 CASSKEPWQGKSYNSPLHF TGTGCCAGCAGCAAAGAGCCTTGGCAGGGTAAATCCTATAATTCACCCCTCCACTTT
TRBJ2-1 14 . TRBV24-1 CATSALDPGHEQFF TGTGCCACCAGTGCCTTAGACCCCGGGCATGAGCAGTTCTTC
TRBJ2-7 12 . TRBV7-2 CASSYPSYEQYF TGTGCCAGCAGCTACCCCTCCTACGAGCAGTACTTC
TRBJ2-2 15 TRBD1 TRBV19 CASSSLGTGDGELFF TGTGCCAGTAGTAGCCTAGGGACAGGGGACGGGGAGCTGTTTTTT
TRBJ1-1 14 . TRBV7-3 CASSPRGMNTEAFF TGTGCCAGCAGCCCCAGGGGCATGAACACTGAAGCTTTCTTT
TRBJ2-6 16 . TRBV19 CASSHDGFSGANVLTF TGTGCCAGTAGCCATGACGGGTTCTCTGGGGCCAACGTCCTGACTTTC
TRBJ2-3 15 TRBD1 TRBV7-2 CASSFEVRGLDTQYF TGTGCCAGCAGCTTCGAAGTCAGGGGGCTAGATACGCAGTATTTT
TRBJ1-2 14 . TRBV3-1/TRBV3-2 CASSQDSNSYGYTF TGTGCCAGCAGCCAAGACAGCAATTCCTATGGCTACACCTTC